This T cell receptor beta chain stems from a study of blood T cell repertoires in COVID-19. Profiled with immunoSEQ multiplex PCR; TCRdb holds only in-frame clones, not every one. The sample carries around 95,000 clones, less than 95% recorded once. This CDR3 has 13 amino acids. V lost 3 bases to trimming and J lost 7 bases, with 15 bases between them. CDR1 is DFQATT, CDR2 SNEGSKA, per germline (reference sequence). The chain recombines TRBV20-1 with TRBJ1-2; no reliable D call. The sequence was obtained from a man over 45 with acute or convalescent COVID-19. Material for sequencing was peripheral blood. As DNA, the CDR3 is TGCAGTGCTAGTTACTCGTTTCCTTCTGGCTACACCTTC. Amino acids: CSASYSFPSGYTF.